Listed below are T cell receptor beta chains from one sample, sequenced in a study of Graves' ophthalmopathy and Graves' hyperthyroidism. TCRdb processed the multiplex PCR reads anew with MiXCR; each CDR3 protein has one entry. The repertoire consists of approximately 540,000 distinct CDR3 sequences, with roughly 39% occurring once and the leading ten covering about 4.2%. The specimen sequenced was peripheral blood or thyroid tissue (not recorded which). The receptor set was obtained from an adult man with Graves' hyperthyroidism. CDR3s include the opening cysteine and the closing phenylalanine or tryptophan. D genes are given only for firm matches. Size values are once, few and many counts, or a class for expanded clones, and some rows have none.

. | TRBJ2-7 | TRBV29-1 | . | TGCAGCGTTGTTGTCAGAACCTACGAGCAGTACTTC | CSVVVRTYEQYF
. | TRBJ1-2 | TRBV29-1 | TRBD1 | TGCAGCGTTGGTCACCTACAGGGGGCGCGTGGAAACACCTTC | CSVGHLQGARGNTF
. | TRBJ2-1 | TRBV7-2 | TRBD2 | TGTGCCAGCAGCTTAGCGAGTGGAGCGGGAGGCCACAATGAGCAGTTCTTC | CASSLASGAGGHNEQFF
. | TRBJ2-7 | TRBV9 | TRBD2 | TGTGCCAGCCGCGGGGGTGGGGCCACCCTAACCTACGAGCAGTACTTC | CASRGGGATLTYEQYF
many | TRBJ1-3 | TRBV7-8 | . | TGTGCCAGCAGCTTAGTAGGTCCTCTGGGAAACACCATATATTTT | CASSLVGPLGNTIYF
many | TRBJ2-5 | TRBV9 | TRBD1 | TGTGCCAGCAGCGCCTACCAAGGGGGCTCGGTGGAGACCCAGTACTTC | CASSAYQGGSVETQYF
few | TRBJ2-5 | TRBV9 | TRBD1 | TGTGCCAGCAGCTCTTCCGGGACAGGGACTCAAGTAGAGACCCAGTACTTC | CASSSSGTGTQVETQYF
. | TRBJ1-1 | TRBV15 | . | TGTGCCACCAGCAGAGAAGACAGACCGAACACTGAAGCTTCCTTT | CATSREDRPNTEASF
. | TRBJ2-7 | TRBV5-4 | . | TGTGCCAGCAGCTCAGCGGGACACTACGAGCAGTACTTC | CASSSAGHYEQYF
. | TRBJ2-7 | TRBV7-8 | . | TGTGCCAGCAGCCATCAAGGGGCGGGTATCGACGAGCAGTACTTC | CASSHQGAGIDEQYF
many | TRBJ1-3 | TRBV9 | . | TGTGCCAGCAGCGTAGGGACGTTGTTTGGAAACACCATATATTTT | CASSVGTLFGNTIYF
few | TRBJ1-2 | TRBV24-1 | . | TGTGCCACCAGGGACAGAGCCTATGGCTACACCTTC | CATRDRAYGYTF
many | TRBJ1-2 | TRBV12-3/TRBV12-4 | . | TGTGCCAGCAGCCTCCTGTGGGGTAGCTCTGGCTACACCTTC | CASSLLWGSSGYTF
many | TRBJ2-5 | TRBV12-3/TRBV12-4 | . | TGTGCCAGCAGTCCCGGGGCTAGCGTGGGGACCCAGTACTTC | CASSPGASVGTQYF
. | TRBJ1-3 | TRBV25-1 | . | TGTGCCAGCTCACCGACGACAGCCTCTGGAAACACCATATATTTT | CASSPTTASGNTIYF
. | TRBJ2-5 | TRBV24-1 | . | TGTGCCACCAGTGAGACGGACTCAAAAGAGACCCAGTACTTC | CATSETDSKETQYF
many | TRBJ1-1 | TRBV10-3 | . | TGTGCCTCCCGGGCCGTAACGAGCACTGAAGCTTTCTTT | CASRAVTSTEAFF